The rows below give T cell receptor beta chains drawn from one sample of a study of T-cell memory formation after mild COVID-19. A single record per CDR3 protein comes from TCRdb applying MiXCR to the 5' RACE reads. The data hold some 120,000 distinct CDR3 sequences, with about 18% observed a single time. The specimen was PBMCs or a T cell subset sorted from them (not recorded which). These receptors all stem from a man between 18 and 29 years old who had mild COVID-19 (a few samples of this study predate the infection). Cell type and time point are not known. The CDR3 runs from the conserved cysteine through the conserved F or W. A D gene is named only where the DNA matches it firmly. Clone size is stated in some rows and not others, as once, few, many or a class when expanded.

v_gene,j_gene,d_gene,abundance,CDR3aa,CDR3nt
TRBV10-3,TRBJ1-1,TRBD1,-,CAITVRQGPNTEAFF,TGTGCCATCACCGTCAGACAGGGCCCCAACACTGAAGCTTTCTTT
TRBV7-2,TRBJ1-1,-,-,CASSPELGTMRAFF,TGTGCCAGCAGCCCAGAACTGGGAACGATGAGAGCTTTCTTT
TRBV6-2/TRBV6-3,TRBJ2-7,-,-,CASSYPGSYEQYF,TGTGCCAGCAGTTATCCGGGCAGCTACGAGCAGTACTTC
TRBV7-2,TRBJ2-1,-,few,CASSLVGSYSYNEQFF,TGTGCCAGCAGCTTAGTCGGCAGTTATTCCTACAATGAGCAGTTCTTC
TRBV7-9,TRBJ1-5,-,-,CASSERGPQHF,TGTGCCAGCAGCGAGAGGGGGCCCCAGCATTTT
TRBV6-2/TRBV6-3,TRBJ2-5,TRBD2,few,CASSSRIGGARETQYF,TGTGCCAGCAGTTCGAGGATCGGGGGGGCTCGGGAGACCCAGTACTTC
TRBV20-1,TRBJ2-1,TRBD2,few,CSARDYAGGYNEQFF,TGCAGTGCTAGAGATTACGCGGGGGGATACAATGAGCAGTTCTTC
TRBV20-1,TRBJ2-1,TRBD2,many,CSAISSGGAYPNEQFF,TGCAGTGCTATAAGCTCCGGGGGGGCCTATCCCAATGAGCAGTTCTTC
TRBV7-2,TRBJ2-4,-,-,CASSREGQNIQYF,TGTGCCAGCAGCCGAGAGGGGCAAAACATTCAGTACTTC
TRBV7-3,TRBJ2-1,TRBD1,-,CASGKPGQGPNEQFF,TGTGCCAGCGGCAAACCGGGACAGGGGCCGAATGAGCAGTTCTTC
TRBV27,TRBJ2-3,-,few,CASSFLSYSTDTQYF,TGTGCCAGCAGTTTCCTCTCCTATAGCACAGATACGCAGTATTTT
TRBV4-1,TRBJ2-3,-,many,CASSQGGVDTQYF,TGCGCCAGCAGCCAAGGTGGGGTGGATACGCAGTATTTT
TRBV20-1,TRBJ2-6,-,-,CSARQSGANVLTF,TGCAGTGCTAGACAATCCGGGGCCAACGTCCTGACTTTC
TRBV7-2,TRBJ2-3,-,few,CASSGRIGTDTQYF,TGTGCCAGCAGCGGACGGATTGGTACAGATACGCAGTATTTT
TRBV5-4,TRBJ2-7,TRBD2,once,CASSLGTRGYEQYF,TGTGCCAGCAGCTTAGGGACTAGGGGCTACGAGCAGTACTTC
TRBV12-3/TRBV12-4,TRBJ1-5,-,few,CASRNQGFRNQPQHF,TGTGCCAGCAGGAACCAGGGGTTCCGCAATCAGCCCCAGCATTTT
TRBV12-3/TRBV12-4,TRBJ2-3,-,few,CASRLSRRSGTQYF,TGTGCCAGCAGGCTGTCACGGCGGAGCGGTACGCAGTATTTT
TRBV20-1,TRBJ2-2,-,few,CSASQTVDTGELFF,TGCAGTGCTAGCCAGACCGTCGACACCGGGGAGCTGTTTTTT
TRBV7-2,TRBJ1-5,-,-,CASSLRSGDYSNQPQHF,TGTGCCAGCAGCTTGAGGTCCGGAGATTATAGCAATCAGCCCCAGCATTTT
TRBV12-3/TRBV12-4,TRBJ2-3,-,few,CASSSDSFADTQYF,TGTGCCAGCAGTTCGGACAGCTTTGCAGATACGCAGTATTTT
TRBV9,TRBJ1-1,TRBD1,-,CASSVEGDRGRAFF,TGTGCCAGCAGCGTAGAAGGAGACAGGGGCCGGGCTTTCTTT
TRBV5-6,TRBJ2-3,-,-,CASSIRRGDTQYF,TGTGCCAGCAGCATCAGGAGGGGAGATACGCAGTATTTT
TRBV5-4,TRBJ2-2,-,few,CASSSGARGDGELFF,TGTGCCAGCAGCTCGGGGGCTCGAGGGGACGGGGAGCTGTTTTTT
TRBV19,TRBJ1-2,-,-,CASKGDPYGYTF,TGTGCCAGTAAGGGGGACCCCTATGGCTACACCTTC
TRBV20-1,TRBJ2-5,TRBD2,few,CSARQVAGMWETQYF,TGCAGTGCTAGGCAGGTAGCGGGGATGTGGGAGACCCAGTACTTC
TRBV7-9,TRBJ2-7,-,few,CASSLDGGAYEQYF,TGTGCCAGCAGCTTAGACGGGGGCGCCTACGAGCAGTACTTC
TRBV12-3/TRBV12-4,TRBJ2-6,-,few,CASSSSGGANVLTF,TGTGCCAGCAGTTCCTCGGGTGGGGCCAACGTCCTGACTTTC
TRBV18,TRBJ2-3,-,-,CASSPQATTDTQYF,TGTGCCAGCTCACCACAGGCTACCACAGATACGCAGTATTTT
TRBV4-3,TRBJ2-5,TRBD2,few,CASRPVGGGQETQYF,TGCGCCAGCAGACCCGTGGGCGGGGGGCAAGAGACCCAGTACTTC
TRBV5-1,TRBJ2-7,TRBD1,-,CASSLIDRAYEQYF,TGCGCCAGCAGCTTGATCGACAGGGCCTACGAGCAGTACTTC
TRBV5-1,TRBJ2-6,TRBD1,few,CASSGSTGYGANVLTF,TGCGCCAGCAGCGGTTCGACAGGGTACGGGGCCAACGTCCTGACTTTC
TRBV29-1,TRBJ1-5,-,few,CSVESGNSNQPQHF,TGCAGCGTTGAATCCGGAAATAGCAATCAGCCCCAGCATTTT
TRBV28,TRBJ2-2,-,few,CASSPGFNTGELFF,TGTGCCAGCAGTCCAGGATTCAACACCGGGGAGCTGTTTTTT
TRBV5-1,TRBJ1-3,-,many,CASSLNGDRSSGNTIYF,TGCGCCAGCAGCTTGAATGGGGATCGCAGCTCTGGAAACACCATATATTTT
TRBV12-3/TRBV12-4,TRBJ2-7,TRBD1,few,CASSRDRGYEQYF,TGTGCCAGCAGTCGGGACAGGGGCTACGAGCAGTACTTC
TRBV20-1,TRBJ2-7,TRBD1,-,CSARKGQGFNEQYF,TGCAGTGCTAGGAAGGGACAGGGTTTTAACGAGCAGTACTTC
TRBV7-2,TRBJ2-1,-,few,CASSADSNSYNEQFF,TGTGCCAGCAGCGCAGACAGCAACTCCTACAATGAGCAGTTCTTC
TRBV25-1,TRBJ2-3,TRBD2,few,CASSDHKRGWMDTQYF,TGTGCCAGCAGTGACCATAAGCGGGGGTGGATGGATACGCAGTATTTT
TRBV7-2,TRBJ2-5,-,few,CASSLGWAETQYF,TGTGCCAGCAGCTTAGGATGGGCAGAGACCCAGTACTTC
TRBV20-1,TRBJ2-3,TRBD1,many,CSAGRQGGSTDTQYF,TGCAGTGCTGGCAGACAGGGGGGGAGCACAGATACGCAGTATTTT
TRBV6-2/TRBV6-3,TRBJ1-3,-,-,CASVDWGNSGNTIYF,TGTGCCAGCGTGGATTGGGGCAACTCTGGAAACACCATATATTTT
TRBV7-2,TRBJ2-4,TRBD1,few,CASSQGGINIQYF,TGTGCCAGCAGCCAAGGGGGCATAAACATTCAGTACTTC
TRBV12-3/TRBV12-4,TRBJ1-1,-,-,CASTLQGNTEALF,TGTGCCAGCACCCTTCAGGGGAACACTGAAGCTTTATTT
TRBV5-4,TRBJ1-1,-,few,CASSLFRGRDTEAFF,TGTGCCAGCAGCTTGTTCAGGGGCAGGGACACTGAAGCTTTCTTT
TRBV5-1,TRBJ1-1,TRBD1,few,CASSLFPSGPGQATTEAFF,TGCGCCAGCAGCTTATTTCCTAGCGGCCCGGGACAGGCGACGACTGAAGCTTTCTTT
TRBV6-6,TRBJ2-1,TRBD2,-,CASSSLGGGANEQFF,TGTGCCAGCAGTTCCCTTGGCGGGGGGGCCAATGAGCAGTTCTTC
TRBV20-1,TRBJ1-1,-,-,CSARSVVRNTEAFF,TGCAGTGCTAGATCGGTGGTTCGGAACACTGAAGCTTTCTTT
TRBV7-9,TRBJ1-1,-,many,CASSFGQYTEAFF,TGTGCCAGCAGCTTCGGCCAGTACACTGAAGCTTTCTTT
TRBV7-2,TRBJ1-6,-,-,CASSAGPPTNSPLHF,TGTGCCAGCAGCGCTGGACCACCGACTAATTCACCCCTCCACTTT
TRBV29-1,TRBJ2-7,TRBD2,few,CSVERGGDLYEQYF,TGCAGCGTTGAACGTGGGGGGGATCTCTACGAGCAGTACTTC
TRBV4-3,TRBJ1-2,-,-,CASSQDGGAVRGYTF,TGCGCCAGCAGCCAAGACGGCGGGGCCGTGAGGGGCTACACCTTC
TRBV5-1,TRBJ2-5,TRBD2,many,CASSFAGEETQYF,TGCGCCAGCAGCTTTGCGGGGGAAGAGACCCAGTACTTC
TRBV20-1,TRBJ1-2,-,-,CSASSPQHERDGYTF,TGCAGTGCTAGTAGCCCACAGCACGAGAGAGATGGCTACACCTTC
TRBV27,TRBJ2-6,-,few,CATLERGGANVLTF,TGTGCCACCCTTGAGCGAGGTGGGGCCAACGTCCTGACTTTC
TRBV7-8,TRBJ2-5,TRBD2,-,CASGGGPGETQYF,TGTGCCAGCGGCGGGGGGCCAGGAGAGACCCAGTACTTC